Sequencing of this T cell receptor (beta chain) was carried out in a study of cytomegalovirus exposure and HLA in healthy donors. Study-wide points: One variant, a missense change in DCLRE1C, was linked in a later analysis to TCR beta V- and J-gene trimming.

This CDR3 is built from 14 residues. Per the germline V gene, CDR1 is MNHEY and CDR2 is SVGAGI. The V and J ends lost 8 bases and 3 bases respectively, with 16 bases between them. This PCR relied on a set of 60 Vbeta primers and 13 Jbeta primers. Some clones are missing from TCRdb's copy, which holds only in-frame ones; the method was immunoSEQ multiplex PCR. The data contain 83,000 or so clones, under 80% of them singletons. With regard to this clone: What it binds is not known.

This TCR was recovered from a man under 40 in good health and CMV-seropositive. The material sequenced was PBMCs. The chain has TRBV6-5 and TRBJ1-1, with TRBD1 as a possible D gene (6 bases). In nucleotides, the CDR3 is TGTGCCAGCCGGCCGGGGGGCGAGTACACTGAAGCTTTCTTT. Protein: CASRPGGEYTEAFF.